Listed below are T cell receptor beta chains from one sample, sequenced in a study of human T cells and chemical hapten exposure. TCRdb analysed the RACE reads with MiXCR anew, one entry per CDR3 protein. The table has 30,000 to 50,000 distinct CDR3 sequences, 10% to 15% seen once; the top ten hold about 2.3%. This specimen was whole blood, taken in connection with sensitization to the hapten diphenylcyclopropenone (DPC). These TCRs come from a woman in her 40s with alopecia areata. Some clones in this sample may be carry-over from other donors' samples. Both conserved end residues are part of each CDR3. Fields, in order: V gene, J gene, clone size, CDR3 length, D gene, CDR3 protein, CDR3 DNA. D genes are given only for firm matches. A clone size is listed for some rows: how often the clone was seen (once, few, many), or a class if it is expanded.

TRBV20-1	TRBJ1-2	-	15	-	CSARSTDYSNYGYTF	TGCAGTGCTAGGTCGACAGACTATTCTAACTATGGCTACACCTTC
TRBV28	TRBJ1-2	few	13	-	CASSPGTSYGYTF	TGTGCCAGCAGTCCTGGGACGAGCTATGGCTACACCTTC
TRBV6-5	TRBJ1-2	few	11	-	CASSSASGYTF	TGTGCCAGCAGTTCAGCAAGCGGCTACACCTTC
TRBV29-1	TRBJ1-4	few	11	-	CSARTNEKLFF	TGCAGCGCAAGAACTAATGAAAAACTGTTTTTT
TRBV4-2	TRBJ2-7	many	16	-	CASSQDLASPGYEQYF	TGTGCCAGCAGCCAAGATCTGGCTTCCCCGGGGTACGAGCAGTACTTC
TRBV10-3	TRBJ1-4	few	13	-	CATARGVCEKLFF	TGTGCCACCGCGAGGGGGGTATGTGAAAAACTGTTTTTT
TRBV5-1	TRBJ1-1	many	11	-	CASSFGEVPFF	TGCGCCAGCAGCTTCGGTGAAGTTCCTTTCTTT
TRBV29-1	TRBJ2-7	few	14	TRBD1	CSVGPGQGSDEQYF	TGCAGCGTGGGGCCGGGACAGGGAAGCGACGAGCAGTACTTC
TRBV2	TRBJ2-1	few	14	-	CASSLGTPLGEQFF	TGTGCCAGCAGTCTCGGGACCCCGTTGGGTGAGCAGTTCTTC
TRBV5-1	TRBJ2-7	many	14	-	CASSLAGATYEQYF	TGCGCCAGCAGCTTGGCAGGTGCTACCTACGAGCAGTACTTC
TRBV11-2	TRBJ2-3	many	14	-	CASSPGQITDTQYF	TGTGCCAGCAGCCCAGGACAGATCACAGATACGCAGTATTTT
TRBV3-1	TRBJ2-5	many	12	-	CASSQGRETQYF	TGTGCCAGCAGCCAGGGGCGGGAGACCCAGTACTTC
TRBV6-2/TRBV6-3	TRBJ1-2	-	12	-	CASRTSNYGYTF	TGTGCCAGCAGGACCTCTAACTATGGCTACACCTTC
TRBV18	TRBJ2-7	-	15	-	CASSPPGMSGYEQYF	TGTGCCAGCTCACCACCCGGGATGAGCGGATACGAGCAGTACTTC
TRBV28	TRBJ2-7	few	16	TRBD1	CASSSSQGAPSYEQYF	TGTGCCAGCAGTTCTTCACAGGGGGCCCCATCCTACGAGCAGTACTTC
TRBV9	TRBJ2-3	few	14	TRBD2	CASSATTSGVTQYF	TGTGCCAGCAGCGCCACGACTAGCGGAGTTACGCAGTATTTT
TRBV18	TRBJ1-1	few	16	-	CASSREGREMNTEAFF	TGTGCCAGCTCACGAGAGGGCAGGGAAATGAACACTGAAGCTTTCTTT
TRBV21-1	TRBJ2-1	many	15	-	CASTQGLASYNEQFF	TGTGCCAGCACCCAGGGACTCGCCTCCTACAATGAGCAGTTCTTC
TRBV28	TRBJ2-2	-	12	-	CASRRGTGELFF	TGTGCCAGCAGGAGGGGAACCGGGGAGCTGTTTTTT
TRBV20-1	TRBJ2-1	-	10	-	CSARIDEQFF	TGCAGTGCTAGAATTGACGAGCAGTTCTTC
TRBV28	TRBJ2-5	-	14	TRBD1	CASSFDRVQETQYF	TGTGCCAGCAGTTTCGACAGGGTACAGGAGACCCAGTACTTC
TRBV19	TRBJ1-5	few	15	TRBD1	CASIYTGGGNQPQHF	TGTGCCAGTATTTACACAGGGGGAGGCAATCAGCCCCAGCATTTT
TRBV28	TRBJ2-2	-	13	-	CASTPPGPGELFF	TGTGCCAGCACCCCCCCAGGGCCCGGGGAGCTGTTTTTT
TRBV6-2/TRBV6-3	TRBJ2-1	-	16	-	CASSNGLGWSYNEQFF	TGTGCCAGCAGTAACGGACTTGGCTGGTCCTACAATGAGCAGTTCTTC
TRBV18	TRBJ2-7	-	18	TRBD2	CASSPGLAGSLSSYEQYF	TGTGCCAGCTCACCCGGACTAGCGGGGTCACTCAGCTCCTACGAGCAGTACTTC
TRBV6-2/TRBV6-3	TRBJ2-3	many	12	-	CASRGWTDTQYF	TGTGCCAGCAGGGGATGGACAGATACGCAGTATTTT
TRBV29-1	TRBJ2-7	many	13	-	CSVAGTSSYEQYF	TGCAGCGTCGCGGGAACTAGTTCCTACGAGCAGTACTTC
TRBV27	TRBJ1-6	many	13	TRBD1	CASSYQGASPLHF	TGTGCCAGCAGTTACCAGGGGGCTTCACCCCTCCACTTT
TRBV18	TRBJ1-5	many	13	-	CASSPGGAQPQHF	TGTGCCAGCTCACCCGGTGGGGCCCAGCCCCAGCATTTT
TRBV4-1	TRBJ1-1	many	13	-	CASSPLTSGAAFF	TGCGCCAGCAGCCCTCTCACCAGCGGGGCAGCTTTCTTT
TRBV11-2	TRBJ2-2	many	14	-	CASSPGPRAKGLFF	TGTGCCAGCAGCCCGGGACCTCGGGCGAAGGGGCTGTTTTTT
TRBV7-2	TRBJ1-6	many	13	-	CASSLGVPSPLHF	TGTGCCAGCAGCTTAGGGGTCCCTTCACCCCTCCACTTT
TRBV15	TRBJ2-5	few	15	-	CATSRDSGFQETQYF	TGTGCCACCAGCAGAGATAGCGGTTTTCAAGAGACCCAGTACTTC
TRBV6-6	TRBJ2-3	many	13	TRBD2	CASSRGTRRTQYF	TGTGCCAGCAGCCGCGGGACTAGGCGAACGCAGTATTTT
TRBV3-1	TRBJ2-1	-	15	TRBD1	CASSPSRDSGNEQFF	TGTGCCAGCAGCCCATCCCGGGACAGTGGTAATGAGCAGTTCTTC
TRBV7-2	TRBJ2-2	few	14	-	CASSEGPHTGELFF	TGTGCCAGCAGCGAGGGACCGCACACCGGGGAGCTGTTTTTT
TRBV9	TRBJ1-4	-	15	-	CASSVDQRANEKLFF	TGTGCCAGCAGCGTAGACCAGAGGGCGAATGAAAAACTGTTTTTT
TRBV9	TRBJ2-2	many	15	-	CASSSQPDWPRELFF	TGTGCCAGCAGCTCCCAACCAGACTGGCCCCGGGAGCTGTTTTTT
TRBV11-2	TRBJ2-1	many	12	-	CASSPPRGRQFF	TGTGCCAGCAGCCCCCCGCGGGGTAGGCAGTTCTTC
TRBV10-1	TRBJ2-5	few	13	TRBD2	CASSPGLAGSQYF	TGCGCCAGCAGCCCGGGACTAGCGGGGTCCCAGTACTTC
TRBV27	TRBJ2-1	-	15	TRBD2	CASSLRLAGMHEQFF	TGTGCCAGCAGCCTCCGACTAGCGGGGATGCATGAGCAGTTCTTC
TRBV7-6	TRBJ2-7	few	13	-	CASSPPTGYEQYF	TGTGCCAGCAGCCCACCGACAGGCTACGAGCAGTACTTC